Listed here are 5 T cell receptor beta chains from one sample, sequenced in a study of Ad26.COV2.S vaccination and SARS-CoV-2 variants. Treatment in this sample: about 20 received Ad26.COV2.S at low or high dose, single or two shots; about 5 received placebo; per-sample allocation not given. Repertoires come from day 63 after the first vaccine or placebo injection. Sequencing was performed with immunoSEQ multiplex PCR; in TCRdb, only in-frame clones are kept and a portion is missing. The sample has some 500,000 clones, about 91% seen once. Sequenced material: peripheral blood, taken in a trial of Ad26.COV2.S vaccine versus placebo. Receptors were obtained from a person between 18 and 60 years old who received the Ad26.COV2.S COVID-19 vaccine or a placebo.

This sequence joins TRBV5-1 and TRBJ1-2; TRBD1 might be the D (5 bases). The CDR3 totals 17 residues. V lost 0 bases and J 4 bases, leaving 19 bases between the germline ends. Per the germline V gene, CDR1 is SGHRS and CDR2 is YFSETQ. For the CDR3, the DNA is TGCGCCAGCAGCTTGGACCCCCAGGGAAAGTTGAGCTATGGCTACACCTTC. Protein: CASSLDPQGKLSYGYTF.

CDR3 residues: CASTPRSGQFHGYTF. CDR3 in DNA: TGTGCCAGCACCCCGCGGAGTGGGCAGTTTCATGGCTACACCTTC. The chain employs TRBV7-2 and TRBJ1-2, with D hard to call. V was shortened by 7 bases and J by 6 bases, with 21 bases between the two germline ends. Germline CDR1 and CDR2: SGHTA and FQGNSA. The CDR3 runs to 15 residues.

The chain uses TRBV18 and TRBJ2-2, with 9 bases identical to TRBD2. Germline trimming cut 5 bases from V and 2 bases from J; bases unmatched to any gene: 3. The CDR3 is 15 residues long. Germline V gene lookup returns CDR1 KGHSH and CDR2 LQKENI. CDR3 sequence (DNA): TGTGCCAGCTCAAGCGGGAGGACTAACACCGGGGAGCTGTTTTTT. This codes for CASSSGRTNTGELFF.

This chain joins TRBV4-3 and TRBJ2-5; possible D gene TRBD2, 5 bases. The germline V gene has CDR1 LGHNA and CDR2 YSLEER. Deletions cut 3 bases from V and 3 bases from J, with 11 bases between. CDR3 length: 14 residues. The CDR3, as DNA: TGCGCCAGCAGCCACCTAGCTGCGAAAGAGACCCAGTACTTC. This encodes CASSHLAAKETQYF.

The gene calls are TRBV5-1 and TRBJ2-2; D is perhaps TRBD2 (6 bases). The CDR3 length is 16 residues. Trimming removed 4 bases at V and 6 bases at J, with 19 bases between. Germline V CDR1 and CDR2: SGHRS, YFSETQ. CDR3 DNA: TGCGCCAGCAGCGACCCTGGAGGGGTAATAGCCGGGGAGCTGTTTTTT. Protein product: CASSDPGGVIAGELFF.